This T cell receptor beta chain was sequenced in a study of blood T cell repertoires in COVID-19. Study overall: From the United States, Italy and Spain came samples of acute and convalescent COVID-19. The analysed material was cDNA or gDNA that came from T cells, B-cell-depleted T cells, or PBMCs.

Per germline, CDR1 SGHTA and CDR2 FQGTGA. The CDR3 is made up of 15 amino acids. After removal of 5 bases from V and 6 bases from J, the junction contained 9 bases not matched to a gene. This clone appeared a single time. This table comes from immunoSEQ multiplex PCR, and its TCRdb copy is limited to in-frame clones, with some not included. The sample has approximately 290,000 clones; around 90% are singletons. Cohorts were based on clinical histories the participants reported. The specimen sequenced was PBMCs or T cells enriched from blood (not recorded which). J is TRBJ2-1 and V is TRBV7-3; 8 bases are shared with TRBD2. The TCR originated in a young woman with acute COVID-19. CDR3 DNA: TGTGCCAGCAGCCCCCCCGGGACTAGTCTCAATGAGCAGTTCTTC. It is translated as CASSPPGTSLNEQFF.